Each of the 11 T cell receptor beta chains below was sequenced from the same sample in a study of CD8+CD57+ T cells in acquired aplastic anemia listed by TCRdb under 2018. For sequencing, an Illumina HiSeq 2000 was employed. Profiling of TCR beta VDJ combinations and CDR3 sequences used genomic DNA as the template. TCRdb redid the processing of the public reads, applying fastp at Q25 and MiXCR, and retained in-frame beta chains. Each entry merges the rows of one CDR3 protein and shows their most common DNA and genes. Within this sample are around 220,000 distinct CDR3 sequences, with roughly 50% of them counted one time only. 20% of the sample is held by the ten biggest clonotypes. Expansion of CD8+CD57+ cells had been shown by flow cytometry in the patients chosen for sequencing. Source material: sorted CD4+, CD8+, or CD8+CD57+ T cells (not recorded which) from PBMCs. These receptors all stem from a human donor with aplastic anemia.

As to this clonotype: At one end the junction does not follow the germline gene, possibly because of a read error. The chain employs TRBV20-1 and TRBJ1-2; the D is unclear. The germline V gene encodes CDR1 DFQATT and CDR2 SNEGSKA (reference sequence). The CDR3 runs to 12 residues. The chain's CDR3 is CSARPSDPIPIF. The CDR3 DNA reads TGCAGTGCTAGACCCTCGGACCCAATTCCAATCTTC.

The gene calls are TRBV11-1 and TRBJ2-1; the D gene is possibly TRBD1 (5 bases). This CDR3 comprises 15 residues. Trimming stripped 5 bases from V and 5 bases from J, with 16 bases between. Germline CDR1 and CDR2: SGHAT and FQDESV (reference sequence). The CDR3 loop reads CASSHDRRTHNEQFF. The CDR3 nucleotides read TGTGCCAGCAGCCACGACAGACGGACCCACAATGAGCAGTTCTTC.

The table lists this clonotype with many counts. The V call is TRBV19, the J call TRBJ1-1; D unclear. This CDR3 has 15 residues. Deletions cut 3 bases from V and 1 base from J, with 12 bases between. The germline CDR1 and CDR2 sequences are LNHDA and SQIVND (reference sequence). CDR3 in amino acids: CASSISTVANTEAFF. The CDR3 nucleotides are TGTGCCAGTAGTATCTCCACAGTGGCGAACACTGAAGCTTTCTTT.

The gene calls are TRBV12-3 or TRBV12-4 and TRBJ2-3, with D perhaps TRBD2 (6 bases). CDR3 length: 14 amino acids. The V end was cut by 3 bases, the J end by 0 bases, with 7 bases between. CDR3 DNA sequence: TGTGCCAGCAGTTTTGCGGGGAGCACAGATACGCAGTATTTT. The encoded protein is CASSFAGSTDTQYF.

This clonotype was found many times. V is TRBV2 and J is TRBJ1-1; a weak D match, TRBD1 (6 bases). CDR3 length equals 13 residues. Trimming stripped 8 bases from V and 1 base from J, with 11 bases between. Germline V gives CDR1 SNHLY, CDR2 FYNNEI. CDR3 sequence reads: CASLDRTNTEAFF. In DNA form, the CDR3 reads TGTGCCAGCCTTGACAGGACGAACACTGAAGCTTTCTTT.

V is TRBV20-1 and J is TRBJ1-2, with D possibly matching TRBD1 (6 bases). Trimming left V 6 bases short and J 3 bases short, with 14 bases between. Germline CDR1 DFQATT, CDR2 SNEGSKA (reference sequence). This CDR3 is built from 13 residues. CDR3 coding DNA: TGCAGTGCGTGGGGGGCCCGGGACTATGGCTACACCTTC. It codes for CSAWGARDYGYTF.

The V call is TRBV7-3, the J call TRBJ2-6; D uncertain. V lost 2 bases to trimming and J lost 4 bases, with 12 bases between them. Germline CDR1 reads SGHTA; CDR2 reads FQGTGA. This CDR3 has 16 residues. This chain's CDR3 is CASSLQVVSGANVLTF. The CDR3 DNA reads TGTGCCAGCAGCTTACAGGTAGTTAGCGGGGCCAACGTCCTGACTTTC. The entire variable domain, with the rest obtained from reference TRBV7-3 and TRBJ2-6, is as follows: GAGVSQTPSNKVTEKGKYVELRCDPISGHTALYWYRQSLGQGPEFLIYFQGTGAADDSGLPNDRFFAVRPEGSVSTLKIQRTERGDSAVYLCASSLQVVSGANVLTFGAGSRLTVL.

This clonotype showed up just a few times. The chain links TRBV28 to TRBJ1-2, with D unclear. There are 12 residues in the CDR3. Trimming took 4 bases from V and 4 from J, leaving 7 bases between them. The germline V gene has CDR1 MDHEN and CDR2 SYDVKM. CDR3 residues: CASSSTVYGYTF. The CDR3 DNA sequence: TGTGCCAGCAGTTCCACGGTCTATGGCTACACCTTC.

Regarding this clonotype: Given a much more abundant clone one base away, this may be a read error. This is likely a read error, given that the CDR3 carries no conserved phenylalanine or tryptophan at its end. The CDR3, as DNA: TGTGCCAGCAGCTTGGGAATAAGGAACTCTGGAAACACCATATATCTT. Translated: CASSLGIRNSGNTIYL. The chain links TRBV5-8 to TRBJ1-3; the D is unclear. Between the trimmed V and J ends, which lost 0 bases and 0 bases, there was a span of 10 bases. Germline CDR1 SGHTS, CDR2 YDEGEE. The CDR3 spans 16 residues.

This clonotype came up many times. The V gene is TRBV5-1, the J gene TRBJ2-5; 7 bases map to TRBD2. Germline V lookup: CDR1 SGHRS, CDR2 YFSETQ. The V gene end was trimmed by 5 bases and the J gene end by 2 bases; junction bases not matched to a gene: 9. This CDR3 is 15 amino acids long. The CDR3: CASSLWGGNQETQYF. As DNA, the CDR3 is TGCGCCAGCAGTTTATGGGGGGGGAATCAAGAGACCCAGTACTTC. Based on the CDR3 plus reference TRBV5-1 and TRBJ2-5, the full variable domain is KAGVTQTPRYLIKTRGQQVTLSCSPISGHRSVSWYQQTPGQGLQFLFEYFSETQRNKGNFPGRFSGRQFSNSRSEMNVSTLELGDSALYLCASSLWGGNQETQYFGPGTRLLVL.

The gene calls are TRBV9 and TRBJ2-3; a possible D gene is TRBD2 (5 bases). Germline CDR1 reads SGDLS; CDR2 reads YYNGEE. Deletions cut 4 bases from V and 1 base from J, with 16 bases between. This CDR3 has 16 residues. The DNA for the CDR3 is TGTGCCAGCAGCAGCCAAGTAGCGATGGGCACAGATACGCAGTATTTT. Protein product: CASSSQVAMGTDTQYF.